This passage covers 16 T cell receptor beta chains from one sample sequenced in a study of spatial heterogeneity in lung cancer. TCRdb processed the 5' RACE reads anew with MiXCR; each CDR3 protein has one entry. This sample has roughly 91,000 distinct CDR3 sequences, with approximately 20% found just once. Time point: sample taken at primary tumor resection. No cells were sorted before sequencing. The whole RNA sequenced was extracted from tumor, nontumor lung or frozen PBMC. Specimen: PBMCs, collected at surgery. The origin of the receptors is a male donor with early-stage non-small cell lung cancer.

This chain links TRBV5-6 with TRBJ2-7; 7 positions agree with TRBD1. Trimming at V came to 0 bases and at J to 3 bases, leaving 3 bases not matched to a gene. Germline lookup yields CDR1 SGHDT and CDR2 YYEEEE. The CDR3 loop spans 14 amino acids. CDR3 bases: TGTGCCAGCAGCTTGGGTCCAGGGGGCTACGAGCAGTACTTC. Translating it yields CASSLGPGGYEQYF.

In this sample, this clonotype turned up many times. The chain uses TRBV29-1 and TRBJ2-3; 7 bases are shared with TRBD1. Germline V lookup: CDR1 SQVTM, CDR2 ANQGSEA. CDR3 length: 15 amino acids. The junction had 9 bases not matched to a gene; V was cut back by 6 bases and J by 0 bases. CDR3 bases: TGCAGCGTCGTAGACAGGGTACTTAGCACAGATACGCAGTATTTT. It yields the protein CSVVDRVLSTDTQYF.

This clonotype was recorded only once. The chain joins TRBV5-1 to TRBJ2-3; 8 bases agree with TRBD1. The CDR3 consists of 16 residues. V shed 2 bases and J 4 bases; nucleotides not matched to a gene: 9. Germline V gene lookup returns CDR1 SGHRS and CDR2 YFSETQ. The CDR3 region has the DNA TGCGCCAGCAGCTTCGCCGGGACAGGTAACGCAGATACGCAGTATTTT. It is translated as CASSFAGTGNADTQYF.

This clonotype was seen many times. This chain joins TRBV2 and TRBJ1-5; D perhaps matches TRBD1 (5 bases). The V and J ends lost 11 bases and 1 base respectively, with 15 bases between them. In germline, CDR1 is SNHLY, CDR2 FYNNEI. This CDR3 has 14 residues. The CDR3 reads CASSGGMSNQPQHF. CDR3 nucleotides: TGTGCCTCCTCCGGGGGGATGAGCAATCAGCCCCAGCATTTT. Full variable domain (missing parts from reference TRBV2 and TRBJ1-5): EPEVTQTPSHQVTQMGQEVILRCVPISNHLYFYWYRQILGQKVEFLVSFYNNEISEKSEIFDDQFSVERPDGSNFTLKIRSTKLEDSAMYFCASSGGMSNQPQHFGDGTRLSIL.

The V gene is TRBV5-1, the J gene TRBJ1-1; weak D call: TRBD1 (5 bases). Germline V gene sequence: CDR1 SGHRS, CDR2 YFSETQ. The CDR3 has 14 residues. V lost 7 bases to trimming and J lost 1 base, with 14 bases between them. The CDR3 loop is CASCGTDRNTEAFF. The CDR3 region has the DNA TGCGCCAGCTGTGGTACAGACAGGAACACTGAAGCTTTCTTT.

At least ten counts were recorded for this clonotype. V gene TRBV25-1 combines with J gene TRBJ1-1, with D perhaps TRBD1 (5 bases). Germline assignment: CDR1 MGHDK and CDR2 SYGVNS. Trimming pared 3 bases from V and 4 bases from J, leaving 15 bases between. The CDR3 covers 15 residues. In nucleotides, the CDR3 is TGTGCCAGCAGTGAGTTTGGGCAGGGTGGCACTGAAGCTTTCTTT. This gives the protein CASSEFGQGGTEAFF. The variable domain in full, completed from reference TRBV25-1 and TRBJ1-1, reads EADIYQTPRYLVIGTGKKITLECSQTMGHDKMYWYQQDPGMELHLIHYSYGVNSTEKGDLSSESTVSRIRTEHFPLTLESARPSHTSQYLCASSEFGQGGTEAFFGQGTRLTVV.

This chain joins TRBV12-3 or TRBV12-4 and TRBJ1-3; unclear D gene. This CDR3 has 13 residues. V lost 5 bases and J 0 bases, leaving 5 bases between the germline ends. In DNA, the CDR3 is TGTGCCAGCAGTCTTACCTCTGGAAACACCATATATTTT. It translates to CASSLTSGNTIYF.

The sample holds a few counts of this clonotype. The chain combines TRBV4-3 with TRBJ2-2, with D perhaps TRBD2 (5 bases). Germline lookup yields CDR1 LGHNA and CDR2 YSLEER. This CDR3 region has 17 residues. V dropped 3 bases and J dropped 6 bases, with 20 bases sitting between them. The CDR3 DNA follows: TGCGCCAGCAGCCACCCTATGACCGGGATTGGGTCCGGGGAGCTGTTTTTT. It yields the protein CASSHPMTGIGSGELFF.

V is TRBV6-1 and J is TRBJ2-7; D tentatively reads TRBD1 or TRBD2 (5 bases each). Germline CDR1 is MNHNS and CDR2 is SASEGT. V shed 6 bases and J shed 2 bases, with 8 bases lying between them. The CDR3 consists of 12 residues. The CDR3, as DNA: TGTGCCAGCAGCGGGGCCACCTACGAGCAGTACTTC. Translating gives CASSGATYEQYF.

The chain couples TRBV7-2 to TRBJ2-5; TRBD2 matches 11 bases. The J segment lost 6 bases and the V segment lost 6 bases, leaving 9 bases of the junction unmatched. The germline V gene has CDR1 SGHTA and CDR2 FQGNSA. CDR3 size: 15 residues. The CDR3: CASSFSGGALKTQYF. CDR3 nucleotide sequence: TGTGCCAGCAGTTTTAGCGGGGGGGCCTTGAAGACCCAGTACTTC.

This clonotype was seen many times. At one of its ends the junction is not consistent with the germline gene, which may arise from a read error. The CDR3 region is CSVEGLAGEYEQYF. The CDR3 nucleotides are TGCAGCGTGGAAGGACTAGCGGGAGAATACGAGCAGTACTTC. This sequence joins TRBV29-1 and TRBJ2-7, with TRBD2 matching over 13 bases. Looked up from germline, CDR1 is SQVTM and CDR2 is ANQGSEA. The CDR3 loop spans 14 amino acids.

The chain's CDR3 is CASSVGSYQETQYF. In nucleotides, the CDR3 is TGTGCCAGCAGCGTAGGTTCGTACCAAGAGACCCAGTACTTC. V and J are TRBV9 and TRBJ2-5; D ambiguous. The CDR3 length is 14 residues. Deletions cut 0 bases from V and 0 bases from J, with 6 bases between. Germline V gene sequence: CDR1 SGDLS, CDR2 YYNGEE.

This chain uses TRBV5-8 with TRBJ2-2; maybe TRBD1 (7 bases). Germline assignment: CDR1 SGHTS and CDR2 YDEGEE. V was clipped by 6 bases and J by 3 bases, with 15 bases between them. The CDR3 is 15 residues long. CDR3: CASNPGDRDTGELFF. The CDR3 coding sequence is TGTGCCAGCAACCCGGGAGACAGGGACACCGGGGAGCTGTTTTTT. Variable domain in full (rest from reference TRBV5-8 and TRBJ2-2): EAGVTQSPTHLIKTRGQQATLRCSPISGHTSVYWYQQALGLGLQFLLWYDEGEERNRGNFPPRFSGRQFPNYSSELNVNALELEDSALYLCASNPGDRDTGELFFGEGSRLTVL.

This clonotype was detected a few times. The V gene is TRBV27, the J gene TRBJ2-7, with TRBD1 identical over 7 bases. Trimming removed 6 bases from V and 7 bases from J; junction bases left unmatched: 15. The CDR3 is 15 amino acids. The germline V gene has CDR1 MNHEY and CDR2 SMNVEV (reference sequence). CDR3 protein: CASSRTGAEGSEQYF. DNA of the CDR3: TGTGCCAGCAGCCGTACAGGGGCGGAAGGAAGTGAGCAGTACTTC.

The rearrangement joins TRBV5-4 to TRBJ1-4; D is undetermined. The CDR3 consists of 15 residues. Trimming pared 4 bases from V and 4 bases from J, leaving 14 bases between. Looked up from germline, CDR1 is SGHNT and CDR2 is YYREEE (reference sequence). Here the CDR3 reads CASSRGGLSNEKLFF. CDR3 nucleotides: TGTGCCAGCAGCCGGGGAGGACTGAGTAATGAAAAACTGTTTTTT.

This sequence joins TRBV30 and TRBJ1-1, with D uncertain. The germline V and J ends were trimmed by 1 base and 8 bases, with 8 bases remaining between them. Germline-derived CDR1 and CDR2 are GTSNPN and SVGIG (reference sequence). The CDR3 runs to 11 residues. The CDR3 spells CAWSEGLEAFF. Here the CDR3 DNA reads TGTGCCTGGAGTGAAGGACTCGAAGCTTTCTTT. Complete variable domain (other parts from reference TRBV30 and TRBJ1-1): SQTIHQWPATLVQPVGSPLSLECTVEGTSNPNLYWYRQAAGRGLQLLFYSVGIGQISSEVPQNLSASRPQDRQFILSSKKLLLSDSGFYLCAWSEGLEAFFGQGTRLTVV.